This is a list of T cell receptor beta chains from one sample in a study of T cells after yellow fever vaccination. TCRdb fed the 5' RACE reads into MiXCR, producing one record per CDR3 protein. This sample has 150,000 to 200,000 distinct CDR3 sequences, with about 10% found just once. This specimen was CD8+ T cells sorted from PBMCs, taken 15 days after the yellow fever booster vaccination. The receptors were sampled from a young man who received the YFV17D yellow fever vaccine. The CDR3 runs from the conserved cysteine through the conserved F or W. Fields, in order: D gene, J gene, V gene, CDR3 length, clone size, CDR3 DNA, CDR3 protein. The D gene is left open where the match is weak. Not every row has a clone size; where given, it reads once, few, many or a size class.

-	TRBJ1-1	TRBV14	15	few	TGTGCCACCCAGGCCTTAATTAGATCCGACACTGAAGCTTTCTTT	CATQALIRSDTEAFF
-	TRBJ2-7	TRBV5-5	15	-	TGTGCCAGCAGCTACAGCCCATCTGCCACCTACGAGCAGTACTTC	CASSYSPSATYEQYF
-	TRBJ1-1	TRBV5-1	14	once	TGCGCCATCAGCTTGAGCCAGGGCAGCGCTGAAGCTTTCTTT	CAISLSQGSAEAFF
-	TRBJ2-5	TRBV15	14	-	TGTGCCACCAGCAGAGTTCTGGTAGCAGAGACCCAGTACTTC	CATSRVLVAETQYF
-	TRBJ1-1	TRBV19	14	-	TGTGCCAGTAGTATAGATTGGCCAGGGACTGAAGCTTTCTTT	CASSIDWPGTEAFF
-	TRBJ2-3	TRBV10-3	16	few	TGTGCCATCAGTGAGTCGACACCTCTTAGCACAGATACGCAGTATTTT	CAISESTPLSTDTQYF
TRBD1	TRBJ2-2	TRBV4-3	15	few	TGCGCCAGCAGCCAAGGGACAGGTCCCACCGGGGAGCTGTTTTTT	CASSQGTGPTGELFF
TRBD1	TRBJ1-1	TRBV6-2/TRBV6-3	15	few	TGTGCCAGCAGTTGGACAGGGCACCTGAACACTGAAGCTTTCTTT	CASSWTGHLNTEAFF
-	TRBJ1-5	TRBV5-1	13	many	TGCGCCAGCAGCTTGAGGGGCAATCAGCCCCAGCATTTT	CASSLRGNQPQHF
TRBD1	TRBJ1-1	TRBV12-3/TRBV12-4	14	few	TGTGCCAGCAGCTGGACAGGGTCAAACACTGAAGCTTTCTTT	CASSWTGSNTEAFF
-	TRBJ2-2	TRBV5-1	16	few	TGCGCCAGCAGCTTTAGAGGAGTAAAGAACACCGGGGAGCTGTTTTTT	CASSFRGVKNTGELFF
-	TRBJ2-3	TRBV4-1	15	-	TGCGCCAGCAGAGTATTCGGGCGAGCCACAGATACGCAGTATTTT	CASRVFGRATDTQYF
-	TRBJ1-2	TRBV5-4	15	few	TGTGCCAGCAGCCCGGTCGGGGGGAAGGGCCTGGGCTACACCTTC	CASSPVGGKGLGYTF
-	TRBJ2-6	TRBV4-3	16	-	TGCGCCAGCAGCCTGGACGGTTTAACTGGGGCCAACGTCCTGACTTTC	CASSLDGLTGANVLTF
-	TRBJ2-1	TRBV27	14	many	TGTGCCAGCAGCCGCGTGGGGGCTCACAATGAGCAGTTCTTC	CASSRVGAHNEQFF
-	TRBJ2-5	TRBV5-1	15	few	TGCGCCAGCAGCCCCCTGGCGAACTTGAAAGAGACCCAGTACTTC	CASSPLANLKETQYF
TRBD1	TRBJ2-7	TRBV4-1	14	few	TGCGCCAGCAGCCTCCGGACAGGGACCTACGAGCAGTACTTC	CASSLRTGTYEQYF
TRBD1	TRBJ2-2	TRBV7-2	16	few	TGTGCCAGCAGCACCTGGGACAGGGCTAACACCGGGGAGCTGTTTTTT	CASSTWDRANTGELFF
-	TRBJ2-1	TRBV12-3/TRBV12-4	15	few	TGTGCCAGCGCGCCGGGGGTAAGCTCCTACAATGAGCAGTTCTTC	CASAPGVSSYNEQFF
TRBD2	TRBJ2-7	TRBV6-5	14	-	TGTGCCAGCAGTTACTCGCGGGGGAAGGTCGAGCAGTACTTC	CASSYSRGKVEQYF
-	TRBJ1-5	TRBV27	13	-	TGTGCCAGCAGTTCGCAGGGTAGGGTGCCCCAGCATTTT	CASSSQGRVPQHF
-	TRBJ1-1	TRBV6-1	16	-	TGTGCCAGCAGCCCTGGGGCCCAGAAGATGAACACTGAAGCTTTCTTT	CASSPGAQKMNTEAFF
-	TRBJ1-1	TRBV4-3	17	-	TGCGCCAGCAGCCAAGAATTTATGGCCTTCGGGGACACTGAAGCTTTCTTT	CASSQEFMAFGDTEAFF
-	TRBJ1-1	TRBV5-1	14	many	TGCGCCAGCAGGCTTGGTGGGGAGAACACTGAAGCTTTCTTT	CASRLGGENTEAFF
-	TRBJ2-2	TRBV19	13	-	TGTGCCAGTACTATTCAGAGTGGCGGGGAGCTGTTTTTT	CASTIQSGGELFF
-	TRBJ1-1	TRBV29-1	11	-	TGCAGCGTTGCGACGAACACTGAAGCTTTCTTT	CSVATNTEAFF
-	TRBJ2-1	TRBV20-1	16	few	TGCAGTGCTAGAAACCCGGGCAGGGTGGGAGACAATGAGCAGTTCTTC	CSARNPGRVGDNEQFF